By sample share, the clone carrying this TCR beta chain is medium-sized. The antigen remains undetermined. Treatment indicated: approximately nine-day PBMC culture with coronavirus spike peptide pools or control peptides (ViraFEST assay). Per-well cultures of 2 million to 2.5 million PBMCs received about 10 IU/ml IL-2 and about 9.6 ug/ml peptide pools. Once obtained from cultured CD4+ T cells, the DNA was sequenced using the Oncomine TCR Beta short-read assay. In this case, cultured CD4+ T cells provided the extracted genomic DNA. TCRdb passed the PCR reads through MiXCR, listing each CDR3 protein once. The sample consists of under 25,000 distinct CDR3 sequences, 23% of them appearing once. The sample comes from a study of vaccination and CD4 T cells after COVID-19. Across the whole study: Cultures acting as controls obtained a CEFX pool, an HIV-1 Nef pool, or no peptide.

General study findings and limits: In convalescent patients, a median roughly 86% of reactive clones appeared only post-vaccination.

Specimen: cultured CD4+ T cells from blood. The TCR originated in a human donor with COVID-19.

CDR3 coding DNA: TGTGCCAGCAGTGGATCCCAGCCCCAGCATTTT. Protein sequence: CASSGSQPQHF. The chain is built from TRBV27 and TRBJ1-5, with D unclear. CDR1 MNHEY and CDR2 SMNVEV come from the germline V gene (reference sequence). The V end lost 5 bases, the J end lost 7 bases, and 6 bases lay between the germline ends. The CDR3 spans 11 residues.